A single sample gave rise to the 28 T cell receptor beta chains below, sequenced in a study of human T cells and chemical hapten exposure (dated by TCRdb to 2020 to 2023). This sample's time point label indicates: patch test 1, 2 weeks after DPC sensitization. The treatment or condition tag for this specimen amounts to: therapeutic diphenylcyclopropenone sensitization with weekly scalp DPC. The method was RACE. The instrument given in TCRdb is NextSeq 500. Using fastp at Q25 and MiXCR, TCRdb reprocessed the public reads and kept productive beta chains. CDR3 protein sequences are deduplicated, and each keeps its most common genes and DNA. Across this sample there are some 350,000 distinct CDR3 sequences, with about 7% seen only once. The ten largest clones add up to more than 7% of the sample. This material consisted of whole blood, taken in connection with sensitization to the hapten diphenylcyclopropenone (DPC). The receptors stem from a woman aged 18-29 years with alopecia areata. Some clones in this sample may be carry-over from other donors' samples.

This clonotype was seen a few times. V gene TRBV20-1 combines with J gene TRBJ1-5; D is unresolved. V was cut by 1 base and J by 3 bases, with 4 bases left in between. This CDR3 has 12 amino acids. Looked up from germline, CDR1 is DFQATT and CDR2 is SNEGSKA (reference sequence). The DNA of the CDR3 is TGCAGTGCTAGAGGGGCCAATCAGCCCCAGCATTTT. It codes for CSARGANQPQHF.

This sequence joins TRBV3-1 and TRBJ1-1; D remains unclear. Germline V gene data show CDR1 as LGHDT and CDR2 as YNNKEL (reference sequence). Trimming took 2 bases from V and 4 from J, leaving 8 bases between them. The CDR3 loop spans 13 amino acids. The CDR3 DNA reads TGTGCCAGCAGCCAAAGCGAGATCACTGAAGCTTTCTTT. Amino acid sequence: CASSQSEITEAFF.

This clonotype has ten or more counts. V usage is TRBV2 and J usage is TRBJ2-1; unclear D gene. The CDR3 is 14 residues long. From germline, CDR1 is SNHLY and CDR2 FYNNEI. With 7 bases removed from V and 2 bases from J, the gap between germline ends came to 12 bases. For the CDR3, the DNA is TGTGCCAGCACTAACCTCGACACCTACAATGAGCAGTTCTTC. Protein product: CASTNLDTYNEQFF.

This clonotype was counted a few times. The V gene is TRBV5-6, the J gene TRBJ2-7, with 11 nucleotides matching TRBD1. Germline assignment: CDR1 SGHDT and CDR2 YYEEEE. This CDR3 has 14 residues. V lost 3 bases to trimming and J lost 3 bases; unmatched junction nucleotides: 2. The CDR3 DNA reads TGTGCCAGCAGCTGGGACAGGGGGTTCTACGAGCAGTACTTC. Translating it yields CASSWDRGFYEQYF.

This clonotype was counted ten times or more. The chain links TRBV2 to TRBJ1-4, with D uncertain. Germline V gene lookup returns CDR1 SNHLY and CDR2 FYNNEI. Trimming removed 6 bases at V and 6 bases at J, with 5 bases between. There are 11 residues in the CDR3. CDR3 nucleotide sequence: TGTGCCAGCAGCTCGGATGAAAAACTGTTTTTT. Encoded protein: CASSSDEKLFF.

This clonotype was seen a handful of times. The chain joins TRBV6-2 or TRBV6-3 to TRBJ1-1; tentative D call: TRBD1 (6 bases). The CDR3 spans 13 residues. Germline V CDR1 and CDR2: MNHEY, SVGEGT. V lost 7 bases, J lost 2 bases, and 11 bases lay in between. CDR3 DNA sequence: TGTGCCAGCAATACCGGGACAAACACTGAAGCTTTCTTT. Translating it yields CASNTGTNTEAFF.

This clonotype was seen repeatedly, ten times or more. This chain links TRBV4-3 with TRBJ2-1; 12 nucleotides align to TRBD1. CDR3 length equals 15 residues. Germline CDR1 and CDR2: LGHNA and YSLEER. Trimming took 6 bases from V and 15 from J; bases not matched to a gene: 15. For the CDR3, the DNA is TGCGCCAGCAGGATACCGGGACAGGGGGCCCTTCACGGGTTCTTC. It is translated as CASRIPGQGALHGFF.

The chain carries TRBV7-2 and TRBJ1-2; 9 nucleotides match TRBD1. Looked up from germline, CDR1 is SGHTA and CDR2 is FQGNSA. The length of the CDR3 is 15 residues. V gave up 3 bases and J gave up 7 bases; unmatched junction bases: 9. As DNA, the CDR3 is TGTGCCAGCAGCTTGGGAAACAGGGGGCGCTTTGGCTACACCTTC. Translating it yields CASSLGNRGRFGYTF.

The J gene is TRBJ1-2, the V gene TRBV28; no definite D call. The CDR3 contains 13 residues. Trimming took 6 bases from V and 5 from J, leaving 13 bases between them. CDR1 and CDR2 from the germline V gene are MDHEN and SYDVKM. The CDR3 reads CASRERARYGYTF. CDR3 nucleotides: TGTGCCAGCAGGGAGAGGGCCAGATATGGCTACACCTTC.

There are a few counts of this clonotype. This sequence joins TRBV20-1 and TRBJ1-6, with a weak D call TRBD1 (5 bases). The CDR3 runs to 14 residues. Trimming removed 6 bases from V and 1 base from J, with 10 bases in between. Germline V gene sequence: CDR1 DFQATT, CDR2 SNEGSKA (reference sequence). CDR3 region: CSAPQGSYNSPLHF. The DNA for the CDR3 is TGCAGTGCCCCGCAGGGTTCCTATAATTCACCCCTCCACTTT.

A few counts support this clonotype. The CDR3 region is CASSRPGTGATEAFF. CDR3 bases: TGCGCCAGCAGCCGGCCCGGGACAGGGGCCACTGAAGCTTTCTTT. This chain joins TRBV4-1 and TRBJ1-1, with 10 bases that match TRBD1. V trimming: 4 bases; J trimming: 4 bases; junction bases outside the gene matches: 6. This CDR3 comprises 15 residues. Germline V gene data show CDR1 as MGHRA and CDR2 as YSYEKL.

This clonotype was counted ten times or more. The chain is built from TRBV28 and TRBJ2-3, with unresolved D. Trimming removed 6 bases at V and 4 bases at J, with 11 bases between. The CDR3 spans 13 residues. Germline V gene sequence: CDR1 MDHEN, CDR2 SYDVKM. CDR3 sequence (DNA): TGTGCCAGCAGCCCACATAACGCAGATACGCAGTATTTT. Protein sequence: CASSPHNADTQYF.

At least ten counts were recorded for this clonotype. The chain joins TRBV4-3 to TRBJ2-1, with TRBD2 matching over 8 bases. This CDR3 is 16 amino acids long. V was pared by 4 bases and J by 4 bases, with 9 bases of the junction left unmatched. Germline CDR1 is LGHNA and CDR2 is YSLEER. CDR3 in DNA: TGCGCCAGCAGCCGTTCTAGGCGGGGGGCTTACAATGAGCAGTTCTTC. Translated: CASSRSRRGAYNEQFF.

The V call is TRBV29-1, the J call TRBJ2-7; 8 bases are shared with TRBD1. CDR3 size: 12 residues. In germline, CDR1 is SQVTM, CDR2 ANQGSEA. Losses at the gene ends were 7 bases for V and 5 bases for J; bases not matched to a gene: 7. This CDR3 is CSATDRGHEQYF. The CDR3 nucleotides read TGCAGCGCCACTGACAGGGGCCACGAGCAGTACTTC.

The V gene is TRBV6-5, the J gene TRBJ1-2, with TRBD1 matching over 8 bases. CDR1 and CDR2 (germline): MNHEY, SVGAGI. V shed 2 bases, J shed 4 bases, and the junction held 12 bases outside the gene matches. The CDR3 is 17 amino acids. CDR3 loop: CASSYGQGAERGYGYTF. CDR3 DNA: TGTGCCAGCAGTTACGGGCAGGGGGCGGAACGGGGCTATGGCTACACCTTC.

The V call is TRBV10-3, the J call TRBJ1-6; 7 nucleotides match TRBD1. CDR3 length: 14 amino acids. Germline trimming cut 4 bases from V and 14 bases from J; bases unmatched to any gene: 11. CDR1 is ENHRY, CDR2 SYGVKD, per germline. The CDR3 region has the DNA TGTGCCATCAGTGCTGACAGGGAAGATGGCTCCCTCCACTTT. As protein: CAISADREDGSLHF.

The chain uses TRBV12-5 and TRBJ2-5; D is ambiguous. CDR3 length: 16 residues. From germline, CDR1 is LGHNT and CDR2 FRNRAP. V was shortened by 0 bases and J by 1 base, with 12 bases between the two germline ends. For the CDR3, the DNA is TGTGCTAGTGGTTTGGTACTTGGCCGTTCCCAAGAGACCCAGTACTTC. It encodes CASGLVLGRSQETQYF.

This clonotype was picked up many times. V usage is TRBV7-9 and J usage is TRBJ1-6, with 8 bases that match TRBD1. The V gene's germline CDR1 is SEHNR and CDR2 FQNEAQ (reference sequence). V lost 5 bases, J lost 6 bases, and 9 bases stayed unmatched. The CDR3 totals 16 residues. CDR3 coding DNA: TGTGCCAGCAGCCTTCAGGGGGCTGCCGGTAATTCACCCCTCCACTTT. As protein: CASSLQGAAGNSPLHF.

This chain connects TRBV5-1 to TRBJ2-5; TRBD1 matches 8 bases. The CDR3 runs to 14 residues. With V trimmed by 4 bases and J by 1 base, 3 bases remained unmatched. The germline V gene has CDR1 SGHRS and CDR2 YFSETQ. CDR3: CASSGQGIQETQYF. As DNA, the CDR3 is TGCGCCAGCAGCGGACAGGGAATCCAAGAGACCCAGTACTTC.

In this sample, this clonotype turned up a few times. The chain is built from TRBV13 and TRBJ2-1; a possible D gene is TRBD2 (5 bases). The CDR3 consists of 15 residues. Trimming removed 0 bases at V and 6 bases at J, with 12 bases between. The V gene's germline CDR1 is PRHDT and CDR2 FYEKMQ (reference sequence). The CDR3 DNA follows: TGTGCCAGCAGCTTAGGCCGGGGTGGAGGCAATGAGCAGTTCTTC. Its protein product is CASSLGRGGGNEQFF.

This clonotype was recorded a few times. The V and J genes are TRBV9 and TRBJ1-1; 8 nucleotides align to TRBD1. This CDR3 has 15 amino acids. Germline loops: CDR1 SGDLS, CDR2 YYNGEE. V was clipped by 0 bases and J by 3 bases; unmatched bases: 4. This CDR3 reads CASSVGGRGHTEAFF. The CDR3, as DNA: TGTGCCAGCAGCGTAGGTGGCAGGGGGCACACTGAAGCTTTCTTT.

The chain employs TRBV18 and TRBJ1-6; possible D gene TRBD1, 5 bases. V lost 3 bases and J 7 bases, leaving 10 bases between the germline ends. CDR3 length: 14 amino acids. Germline CDR1 KGHSH, CDR2 LQKENI. The CDR3 region is CASSPRQLNSPLHF. CDR3 DNA: TGTGCCAGCTCACCGAGACAGCTCAATTCACCCCTCCACTTT.

This clonotype has more than one count but fewer than ten. This chain uses TRBV7-2 with TRBJ2-7, with 8 bases fitting TRBD1. CDR1 is SGHTA and CDR2 is FQGNSA in the germline V gene. The CDR3 totals 15 residues. Trimming took 2 bases from V and 3 from J; bases not matched to a gene: 6. DNA of the CDR3: TGTGCCAGCAGCTTACCAATGGGACAGGTCTACGAGCAGTACTTC. Its protein is CASSLPMGQVYEQYF.

The chain carries TRBV18 and TRBJ1-2; TRBD1 aligns across 7 bases. V trimming: 3 bases; J trimming: 1 base; junction bases outside the gene matches: 5. The CDR3 consists of 15 residues. Germline assignment: CDR1 KGHSH and CDR2 LQKENI. The CDR3 region has the DNA TGTGCCAGCTCACCCGACAGGGACCTTAACTATGGCTACACCTTC. Encoded protein: CASSPDRDLNYGYTF. The full variable domain, with the rest looked up from reference TRBV18 and TRBJ1-2, is NAGVMQNPRHLVRRRGQEARLRCSPMKGHSHVYWYRQLPEEGLKFMVYLQKENIIDESGMPKERFSAEFPKEGPSILRIQQVVRGDSAAYFCASSPDRDLNYGYTFGSGTRLTVV.

The chain uses TRBV6-2 or TRBV6-3 and TRBJ2-7; the D gene is possibly TRBD1 (6 bases). Trimming cost V 6 bases and J 3 bases, with 18 bases left between them. Germline CDR1 MNHEY, CDR2 SVGEGT. CDR3 length equals 15 residues. The CDR3 reads CASSLWTARGYEQYF. As DNA, the CDR3 is TGTGCCAGCAGCCTATGGACAGCGCGAGGCTACGAGCAGTACTTC.

The chain joins TRBV7-3 to TRBJ1-2; D is ambiguous. The CDR3 spans 14 residues. The V gene's germline CDR1 is SGHTA and CDR2 FQGTGA. The ends were cut back, 7 bases at V and 4 bases at J, with 16 bases in the middle. Here the CDR3 reads CASNVDGRAYGYTF. The CDR3 DNA sequence: TGTGCCAGCAACGTCGACGGAAGGGCCTATGGCTACACCTTC. Complete variable domain (other parts from reference TRBV7-3 and TRBJ1-2): GAGVSQTPSNKVTEKGKYVELRCDPISGHTALYWYRQSLGQGPEFLIYFQGTGAADDSGLPNDRFFAVRPEGSVSTLKIQRTERGDSAVYLCASNVDGRAYGYTFGSGTRLTVV.

This clonotype appeared many times. The V call is TRBV5-4, the J call TRBJ2-3; 8 positions agree with TRBD1. Trimming at V came to 3 bases and at J to 1 base, leaving 10 bases not matched to a gene. Germline V lookup: CDR1 SGHNT, CDR2 YYREEE (reference sequence). The CDR3 is made up of 17 amino acids. The CDR3 DNA sequence: TGTGCCAGCAGCTCACCTAGGACAGGGAGGCGCACAGATACGCAGTATTTT. It codes for CASSSPRTGRRTDTQYF.

This clonotype appeared a few times. The chain couples TRBV7-2 to TRBJ1-5; perhaps TRBD1 as D (5 bases). The CDR3 consists of 13 residues. V was cut by 5 bases and J by 3 bases, with 8 bases left in between. Per germline, CDR1 SGHTA and CDR2 FQGNSA. The CDR3 loop reads CASSATVNQPQHF. For the CDR3, the DNA is TGTGCCAGCAGCGCGACAGTCAATCAGCCCCAGCATTTT. Complete variable domain (other parts from reference TRBV7-2 and TRBJ1-5): GAGVSQSPSNKVTEKGKDVELRCDPISGHTALYWYRQSLGQGLEFLIYFQGNSAPDKSGLPSDRFSAERTGGSVSTLTIQRTQQEDSAVYLCASSATVNQPQHFGDGTRLSIL.